The 2 T cell receptor beta chains below all came from one sample that was sequenced in a study of control samples from healthy donors and cancer patients (dated by TCRdb to 2020 to 2021). Library prep was done by the immunoSEQ multiplex PCR assay. Here the immuneACCESS table is served through TCRdb, limited to in-frame sequences with V and J called. Missing clones are a known gap in these copies; in checked studies unresolved V genes cover under half, and the rest lacks a known reason. Within this sample are over 150,000 clones, with approximately 95% of them counted one time only. The top ten clones comprise 1.4% to 1.5% of the sample. Sequences were obtained from blood. All receptors come from a man between 18 and 29 years old in good health.

The chain couples TRBV10-1 to TRBJ2-1; 8 nucleotides match TRBD1. Germline CDR1 and CDR2: WNHNN and SYGVQD (reference sequence). Losses at the gene ends were 5 bases for V and 6 bases for J; bases not matched to a gene: 6. CDR3 length: 14 residues. This chain's CDR3 is CASSRQGLSNEQFF. DNA of the CDR3: TGCGCCAGCAGTCGACAGGGGTTGAGCAATGAGCAGTTCTTC.

The CDR3 sequence: CASSLGGSAKTQYF. As DNA, the CDR3 is TGTGCCAGCAGCTTAGGGGGTAGCGCGAAGACCCAGTACTTC. The gene calls are TRBV7-2 and TRBJ2-5; D is possibly TRBD2 (5 bases). V gave up 1 base and J gave up 6 bases, with 12 bases separating them. Germline V gene lookup returns CDR1 SGHTA and CDR2 FQGNSA. The CDR3 loop spans 14 amino acids.